This T cell receptor (beta chain) was documented in a study of T cells after yellow fever vaccination. This clonotype was seen a handful of times. Trimming took off 2 bases at V and 3 bases at J, with 11 bases between the two ends. Germline-derived CDR1 and CDR2 are SGHTA and FQGTGA. The length of the CDR3 is 15 residues. TCRdb analysed the 5' RACE reads with MiXCR anew, one entry per CDR3 protein. Of 500,000 to 650,000 distinct CDR3 sequences in the sample, roughly 17% are singletons; the top ten hold roughly 17%. This receptor was identified in a man aged 18 to 29 who received the YFV17D yellow fever vaccine. Source: PBMCs, taken 5 days after the first yellow fever vaccination. The chain employs TRBV7-3 and TRBJ1-3; TRBD1 might be the D (6 bases). CDR3: CASSLGGFVGNTIYF. The CDR3 DNA follows: TGTGCCAGCAGCTTAGGGGGCTTTGTTGGAAACACCATATATTTT.